This TCR beta chain was recovered during a study of post-analysis software for immune sequencing data. As for the study in general: Recorded disease courses covered relapsing-remitting, secondary progressive and progressive-relapsing multiple sclerosis. Some patients had no subtype annotation. Findings of the study overall: Multiple sclerosis patients had significantly lower normalized Chao1 diversity than controls. The study found TRBV5-6, TRBV5-1 and TRBV20-1 among five TRBV segments more frequent in patients than controls.

The CDR3 is 19 amino acids. Germline V gives CDR1 SGHTA, CDR2 FQGNSA. Trimming pared 1 base from V and 1 base from J, leaving 23 bases between. The table lists this clonotype with a few counts. Its matching antigen is unknown. Each TCR beta cDNA library carried unique molecular identifiers. Input amounts of roughly 0.9 to 10 million T cells were used. These gave around 500,000 cDNA molecules, so each molecule approximated one T cell. MiXCR, applied by TCRdb to the PCR reads, yields one record per CDR3 protein. The sample lists fewer than 600,000 distinct CDR3 sequences; roughly 45% were seen once. The TCR comes from a girl aged 10-17 years with multiple sclerosis. Sequencing was carried out using blood. The V call is TRBV7-2, the J call TRBJ2-7; D possibly corresponds to TRBD2 (6 bases). CDR3 loop: CASSLESYSGSGRSYEQYF. The CDR3 region has the DNA TGTGCCAGCAGCTTAGAATCCTATTCGGGTAGCGGAAGATCCTACGAGCAGTACTTC.